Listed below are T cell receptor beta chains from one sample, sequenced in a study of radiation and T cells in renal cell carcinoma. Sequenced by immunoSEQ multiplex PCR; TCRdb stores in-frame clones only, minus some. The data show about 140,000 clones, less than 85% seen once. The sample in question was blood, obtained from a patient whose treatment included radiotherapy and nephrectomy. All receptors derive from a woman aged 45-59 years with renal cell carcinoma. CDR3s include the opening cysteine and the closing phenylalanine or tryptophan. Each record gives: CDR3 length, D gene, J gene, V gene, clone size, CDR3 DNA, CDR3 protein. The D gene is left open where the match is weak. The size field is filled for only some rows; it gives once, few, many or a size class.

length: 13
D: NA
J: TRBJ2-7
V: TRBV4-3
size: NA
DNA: TGCGCCAGCAGCTCTCGAAACGGGGACGAGCAGTACTTC
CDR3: CASSSRNGDEQYF

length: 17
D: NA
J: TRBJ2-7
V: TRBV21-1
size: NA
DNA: TGTGCCAGCAGCGCTGGGGAGCGAAAGGACCCGCCCTACGAGCAGTACTTC
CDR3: CASSAGERKDPPYEQYF

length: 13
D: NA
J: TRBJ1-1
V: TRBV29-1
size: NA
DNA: TGCAGCGTTGAAAGCCCGCCGGGACCTGAAGCTTTCTTT
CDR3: CSVESPPGPEAFF

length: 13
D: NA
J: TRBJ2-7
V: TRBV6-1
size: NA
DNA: TGTGCCAGCAGTGGCGGGAACCGCTACGAGCAGTACTTC
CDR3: CASSGGNRYEQYF

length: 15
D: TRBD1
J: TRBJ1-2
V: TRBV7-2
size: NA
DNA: TGTGCCAGCAGCGAGGGACAGCCGGGGAGCTATGGCTACACCTTC
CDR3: CASSEGQPGSYGYTF

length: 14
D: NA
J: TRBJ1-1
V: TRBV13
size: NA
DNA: TGTGCCAGCAGCTTAGGCATAGGGGTCACTGAAGCTTTCTTT
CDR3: CASSLGIGVTEAFF

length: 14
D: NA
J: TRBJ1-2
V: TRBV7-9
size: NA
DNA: TGTGCCAGCAGTCGGGAGGCAGCCAACTATGGCTACACCTTC
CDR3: CASSREAANYGYTF

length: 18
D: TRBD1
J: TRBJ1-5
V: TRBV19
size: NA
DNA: TGTGCCAGTACCAAAGAGGGTAACAGGGGGCTTAGCAATCAGCCCCAGCATTTT
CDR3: CASTKEGNRGLSNQPQHF

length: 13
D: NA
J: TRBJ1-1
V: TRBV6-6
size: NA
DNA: TGTGCCAGCAGTTACTTCGGACAGCCTGAAGCTTTCTTT
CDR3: CASSYFGQPEAFF

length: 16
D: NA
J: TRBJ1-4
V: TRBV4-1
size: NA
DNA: TGCGCCAGCAGCCAAGATCCCCAAGTCTCTAATGAAAAACTGTTTTTT
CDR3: CASSQDPQVSNEKLFF

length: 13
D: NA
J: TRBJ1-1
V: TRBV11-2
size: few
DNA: TGTGCCAGCAGCTTAGCAGGGAACACTGAAGCTTTCTTT
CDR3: CASSLAGNTEAFF

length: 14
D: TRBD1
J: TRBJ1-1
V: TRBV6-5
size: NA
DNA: TGTGCCAGCAGTCCCGGGACAGTGAACACTGAAGCTTTCTTT
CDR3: CASSPGTVNTEAFF